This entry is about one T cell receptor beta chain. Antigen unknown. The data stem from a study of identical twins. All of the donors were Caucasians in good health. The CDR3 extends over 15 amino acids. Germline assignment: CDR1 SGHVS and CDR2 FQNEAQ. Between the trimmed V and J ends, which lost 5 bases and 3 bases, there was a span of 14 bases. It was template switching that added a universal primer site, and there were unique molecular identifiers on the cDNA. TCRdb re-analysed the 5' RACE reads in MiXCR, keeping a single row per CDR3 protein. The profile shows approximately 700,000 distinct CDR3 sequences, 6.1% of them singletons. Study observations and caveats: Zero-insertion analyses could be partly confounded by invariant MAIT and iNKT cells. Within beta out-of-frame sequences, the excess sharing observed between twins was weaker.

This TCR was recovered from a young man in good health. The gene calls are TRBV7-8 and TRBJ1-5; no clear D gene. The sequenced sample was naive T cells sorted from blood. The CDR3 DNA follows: TGTGCCAGCAGCCCAGGACGATTGGTCAATCAGCCCCAGCATTTT. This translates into CASSPGRLVNQPQHF.